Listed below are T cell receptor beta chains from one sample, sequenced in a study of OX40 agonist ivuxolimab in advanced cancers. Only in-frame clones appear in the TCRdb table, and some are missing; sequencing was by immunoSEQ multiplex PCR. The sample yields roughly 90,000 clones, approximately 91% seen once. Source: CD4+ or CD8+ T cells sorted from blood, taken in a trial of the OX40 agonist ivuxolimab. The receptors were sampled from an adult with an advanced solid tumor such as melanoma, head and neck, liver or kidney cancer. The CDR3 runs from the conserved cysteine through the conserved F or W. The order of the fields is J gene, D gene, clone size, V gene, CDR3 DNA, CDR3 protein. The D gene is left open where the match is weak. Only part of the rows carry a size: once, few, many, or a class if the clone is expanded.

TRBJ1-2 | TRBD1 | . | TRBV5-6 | TGTGCCAGCAGCTTGGCCTCTGGGACAGGGGCCACCTTC | CASSLASGTGATF
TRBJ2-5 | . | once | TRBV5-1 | TGCGCCAGCAGCTATGGGACCGTACAAGAGACCCAGTACTTC | CASSYGTVQETQYF
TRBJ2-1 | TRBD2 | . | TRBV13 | TGTGCCAGCAGCTTAGGCTCTAGCGGGAGGGACTTGCGGAATGAGCAGTTCTTC | CASSLGSSGRDLRNEQFF
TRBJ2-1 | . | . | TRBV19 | TGTGCCAGTAATGAGTTAAACAATGAGCAGTTCTTC | CASNELNNEQFF
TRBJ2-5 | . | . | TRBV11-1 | TGTGCCAGCAGCTTAGATCTTGGTTTGGCAGTACAAGAGACCCAGTACTTC | CASSLDLGLAVQETQYF
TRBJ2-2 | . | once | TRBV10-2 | TGCGCCAGCAGTTTAGGGGTTCTCGGGGAGCTGTTTTTT | CASSLGVLGELFF
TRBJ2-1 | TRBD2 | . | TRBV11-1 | TGTGCCAGCAGCTCCCGGACTAGCGTGAATGAGCAGTTCTTC | CASSSRTSVNEQFF
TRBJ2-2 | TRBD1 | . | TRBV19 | TGTGCCAGTAACCCGACAGGGTCGGGTCTGGCCGGGGAGCTGTTTTTT | CASNPTGSGLAGELFF
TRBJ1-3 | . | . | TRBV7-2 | TGTGCCAGCAGCCTATGGCGAAACACCATATATTTT | CASSLWRNTIYF
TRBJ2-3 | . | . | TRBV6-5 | TGTGCCAGCAGGGCCCCCGGGGATACGCAGTATTTT | CASRAPGDTQYF
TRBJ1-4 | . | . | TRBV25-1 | TGTGCCAGCAGTGAATGGGGGGGACATCGACTTGAAAAACTGTTTTTT | CASSEWGGHRLEKLFF
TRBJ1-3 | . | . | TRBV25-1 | TGTGCCAGCAGCCCGAATATAAGGGTTGGAAACACCATATATTTT | CASSPNIRVGNTIYF
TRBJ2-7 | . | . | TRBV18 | TGTGCCAGCTCTTGGTCGGGGATTCCCTCCTACGAGCAGTACTTC | CASSWSGIPSYEQYF
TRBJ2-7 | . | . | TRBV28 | TGTGCCAGCAGTTTAGGTCAGGGGCTGACGGGAGGCACCTACGAGCAGTACTTC | CASSLGQGLTGGTYEQYF
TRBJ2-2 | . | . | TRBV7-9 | TGTGCCAGCAGCTTAGTTGGGGGAAACACCGGGGAGCTGTTTTTT | CASSLVGGNTGELFF
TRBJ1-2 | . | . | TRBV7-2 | TGTGCCAGCAGCTTAGGGGGGGAGGTTAAAACGTCTGGCTACACCTTC | CASSLGGEVKTSGYTF
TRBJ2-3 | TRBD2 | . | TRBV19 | TGTGCCAGTAGTTCCGGGACTAGCGGACACATCTCGCAGTATTTT | CASSSGTSGHISQYF
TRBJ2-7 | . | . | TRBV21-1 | TGTGCCAGCAGAATCGGGACAGTTGGGCAGTACTTC | CASRIGTVGQYF
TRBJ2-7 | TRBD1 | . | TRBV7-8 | TGTGCCAGCAGCCCACTGACAGGGCCCAGCTCCTACGAGCAGTACTTC | CASSPLTGPSSYEQYF
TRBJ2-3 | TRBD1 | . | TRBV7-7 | TGTGCCAGCAGCAAGACAGGGATGCCAGATACGCAGTATTTT | CASSKTGMPDTQYF
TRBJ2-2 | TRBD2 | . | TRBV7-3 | TGTGCCAGCAGCCCGGGAGGGAACACCGGGGAGCTGTTTTTT | CASSPGGNTGELFF
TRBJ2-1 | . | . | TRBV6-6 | TGTGCCAGCAGTCGGGGGCAGTACAATGAGCAGTTCTTC | CASSRGQYNEQFF
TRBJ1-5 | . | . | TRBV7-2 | TGTGCCAGCAGCCGACAGGCCAATCAGCCCCAGCATTTT | CASSRQANQPQHF
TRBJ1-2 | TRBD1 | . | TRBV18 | TGTGCCAGCTCACTCCTCCAGGGGGCGCGGGACTATGGCTACACCTTC | CASSLLQGARDYGYTF
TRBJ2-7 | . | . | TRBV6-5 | TGTGCCAGCAGTTACCTGGGGGTCTACGAGCAGTACTTC | CASSYLGVYEQYF
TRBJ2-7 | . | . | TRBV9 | TGTGCCAGCAGCGTAGGGGCTCTAGCGACCTACGAGCAGTACTTC | CASSVGALATYEQYF
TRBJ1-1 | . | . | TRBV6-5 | TGTGCCAGCAGTTACAGTAAACAGGGATACACTGAAGCTTTCTTT | CASSYSKQGYTEAFF
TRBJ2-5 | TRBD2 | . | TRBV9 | TGTGCCAGCAGCGTAGGGGCGGGAGGGCTTCAAGAGACCCAGTACTTC | CASSVGAGGLQETQYF
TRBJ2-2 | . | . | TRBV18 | TGTGCCAGCTCGCTGCCCTTTGCGAACACCGGGGAGCTGTTTTTT | CASSLPFANTGELFF
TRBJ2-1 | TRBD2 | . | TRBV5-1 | TGCGCCAGCAGCCGCATGGATAGCGGGAGGACCTACAATGAGCAGTTCTTC | CASSRMDSGRTYNEQFF
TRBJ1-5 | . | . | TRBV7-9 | TGTGCCAGCAGCTCCACAGGGAATAGCAATCAGCCCCAGCATTTT | CASSSTGNSNQPQHF
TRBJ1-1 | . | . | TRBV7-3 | TGTGCCAGCAGTCCGGGGGGAGAAAAAGCTTTCTTT | CASSPGGEKAFF
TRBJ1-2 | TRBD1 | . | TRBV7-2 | TGTGCCACCCGACCGGGACAGGGGAATGGCTACACCTTC | CATRPGQGNGYTF
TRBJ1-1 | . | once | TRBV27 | TGTGCCAGCAGTTCAGGGGCTGAAGCTTTCTTT | CASSSGAEAFF
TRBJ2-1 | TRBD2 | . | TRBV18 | TGTGCCAGCTCACCACTAGGAACTAGCGGGAGTAATGAGCAGTTCTTC | CASSPLGTSGSNEQFF
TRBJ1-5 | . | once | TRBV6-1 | TGTGCCAGCAGTCAACAGAGACTTAGCAATCAGCCCCAGCATTTT | CASSQQRLSNQPQHF
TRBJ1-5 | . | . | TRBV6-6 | TGTGCCAGCACCATGACAGAGAATCAGCCCCAGCATTTT | CASTMTENQPQHF
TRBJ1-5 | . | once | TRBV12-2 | TGTGCAAGTCGCTTAGCGATTATGCCAGCCAATCAGCCCCAGCATTTT | CASRLAIMPANQPQHF
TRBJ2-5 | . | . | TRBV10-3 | TGTGCCATCAGTGATTCGGCAGGTAGAGAGACCCAGTACTTC | CAISDSAGRETQYF
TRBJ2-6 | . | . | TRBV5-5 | TGTGCCAGCAGCTTCCTAGGGGCTGGGGCCAACGTCCTGACTTTC | CASSFLGAGANVLTF
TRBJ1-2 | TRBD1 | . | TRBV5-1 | TGCGCCAGCAGCGTAGGACAGGGGACCGATGGCTACACCTTC | CASSVGQGTDGYTF
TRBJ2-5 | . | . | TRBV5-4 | TGTGCCAGCAGCCTGGTGACGGGGGAAGAGACCCAGTACTTC | CASSLVTGEETQYF
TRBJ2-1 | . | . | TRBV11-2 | TGTGCCAGCAGCTTATCAGGGCAGGGGTGGAATGAGCAGTTCTTC | CASSLSGQGWNEQFF
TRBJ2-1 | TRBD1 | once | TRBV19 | TGTGCCAGCGTAGTCAGGGGGACGAATGAGCAGTTCTTC | CASVVRGTNEQFF
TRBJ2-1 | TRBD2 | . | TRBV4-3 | TGCGCCAGCAGCCAAGGACTAGCGGCGCACAATGAGCAGTTCTTC | CASSQGLAAHNEQFF
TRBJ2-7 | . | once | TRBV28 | TGTGCCAGCATCTCGGGGGCGTGGGAGCAGTACTTC | CASISGAWEQYF
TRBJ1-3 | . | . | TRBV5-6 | TGTGCCAGCAGCCCCCGTGGCCTCAGCTCTGGAAACACCATATATTTT | CASSPRGLSSGNTIYF
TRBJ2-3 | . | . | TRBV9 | TGTGCCAGCAGCGACGGGATGGCAGATACGCAGTATTTT | CASSDGMADTQYF
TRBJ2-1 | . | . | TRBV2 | TGTGCCAGCAGTGGCACTAGTCCCTTCTACAATGAGCAGTTCTTC | CASSGTSPFYNEQFF
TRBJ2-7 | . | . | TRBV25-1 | TGTGCCAGCCAAGAAGCGGGTTTTACCTACGAGCAGTACTTC | CASQEAGFTYEQYF
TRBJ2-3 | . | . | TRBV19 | TGTGCCAGTCAACGGGACGGTGTGGGAGATACGCAGTATTTT | CASQRDGVGDTQYF
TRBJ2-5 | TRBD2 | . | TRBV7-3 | TGTGCCAGCAGCAACGGACTAGCGGGAGGATTGGAGACCCAGTACTTC | CASSNGLAGGLETQYF
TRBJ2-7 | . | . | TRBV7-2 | TGTGCCAGCAGCTTTGGTCAGGGGTTCTCCTACGAGCAGTACTTC | CASSFGQGFSYEQYF